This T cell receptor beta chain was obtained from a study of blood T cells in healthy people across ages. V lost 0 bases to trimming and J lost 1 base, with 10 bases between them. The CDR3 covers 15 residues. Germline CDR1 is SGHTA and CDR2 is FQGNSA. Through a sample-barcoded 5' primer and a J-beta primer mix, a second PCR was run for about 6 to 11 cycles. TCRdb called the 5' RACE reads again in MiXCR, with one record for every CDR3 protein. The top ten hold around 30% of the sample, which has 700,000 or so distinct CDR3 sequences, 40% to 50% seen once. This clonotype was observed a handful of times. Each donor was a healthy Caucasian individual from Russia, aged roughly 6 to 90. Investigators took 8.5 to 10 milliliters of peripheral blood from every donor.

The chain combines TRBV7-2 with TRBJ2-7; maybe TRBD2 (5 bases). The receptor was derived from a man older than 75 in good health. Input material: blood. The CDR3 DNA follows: TGTGCCAGCAGCTTAGCGGCTAGCAGATCCTACGAGCAGTACTTC. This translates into CASSLAASRSYEQYF.